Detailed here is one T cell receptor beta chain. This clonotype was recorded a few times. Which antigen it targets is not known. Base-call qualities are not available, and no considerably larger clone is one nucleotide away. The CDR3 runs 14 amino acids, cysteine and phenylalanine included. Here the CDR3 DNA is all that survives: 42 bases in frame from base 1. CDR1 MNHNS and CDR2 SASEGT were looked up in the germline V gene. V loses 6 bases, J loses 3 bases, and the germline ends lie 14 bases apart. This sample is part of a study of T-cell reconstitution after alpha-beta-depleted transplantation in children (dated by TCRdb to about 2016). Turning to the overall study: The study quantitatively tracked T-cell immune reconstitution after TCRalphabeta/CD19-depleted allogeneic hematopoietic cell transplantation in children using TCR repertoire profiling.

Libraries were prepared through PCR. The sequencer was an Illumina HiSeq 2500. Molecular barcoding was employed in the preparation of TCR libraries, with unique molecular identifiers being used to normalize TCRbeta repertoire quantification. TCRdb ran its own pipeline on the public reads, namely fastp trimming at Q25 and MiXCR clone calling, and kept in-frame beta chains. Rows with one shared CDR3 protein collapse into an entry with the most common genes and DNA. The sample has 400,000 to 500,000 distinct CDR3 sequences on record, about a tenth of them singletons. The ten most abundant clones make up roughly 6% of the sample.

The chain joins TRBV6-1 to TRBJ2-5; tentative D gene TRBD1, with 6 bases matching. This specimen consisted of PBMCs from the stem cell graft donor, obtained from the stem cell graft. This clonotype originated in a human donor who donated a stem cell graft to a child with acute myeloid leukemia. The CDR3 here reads CASSRYRDKETQYF. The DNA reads TGTGCCAGCAGCCGATACCGGGACAAAGAGACCCAGTACTTC.